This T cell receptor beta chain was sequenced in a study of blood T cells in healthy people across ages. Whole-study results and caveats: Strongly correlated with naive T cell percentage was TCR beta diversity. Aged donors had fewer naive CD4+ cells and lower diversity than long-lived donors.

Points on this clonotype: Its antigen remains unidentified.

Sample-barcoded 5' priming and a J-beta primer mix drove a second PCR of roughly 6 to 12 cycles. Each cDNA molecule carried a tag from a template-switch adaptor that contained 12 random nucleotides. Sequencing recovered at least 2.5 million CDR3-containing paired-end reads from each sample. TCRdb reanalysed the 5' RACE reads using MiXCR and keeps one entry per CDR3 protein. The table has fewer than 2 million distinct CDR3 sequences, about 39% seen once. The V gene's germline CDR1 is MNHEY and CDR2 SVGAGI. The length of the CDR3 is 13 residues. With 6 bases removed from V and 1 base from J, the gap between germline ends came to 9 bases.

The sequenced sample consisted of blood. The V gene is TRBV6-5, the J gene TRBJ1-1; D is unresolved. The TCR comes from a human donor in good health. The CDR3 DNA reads TGTGCCAGCAGCCTCATAAAGAACACTGAAGCTTTCTTT. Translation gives CASSLIKNTEAFF.